A single sample gave rise to the 3 T cell receptor beta chains below, sequenced in a study of breast tumors, draining lymph nodes, adjacent tissues (TCRdb year 2016). The library came from multiplex PCR. This sample was sequenced with an Illumina HiSeq 2000. TCRdb's own reprocessing of the public reads used fastp at Q25 and MiXCR and kept productive beta chains. Here each entry gathers all rows of one CDR3 protein and keeps the most common genes and DNA. The table for this sample lists 100,000 to 150,000 distinct CDR3 sequences; 20% to 25% of them were counted only once. The ten biggest clones cover roughly 2.5% of the sample. The axillary draining lymph nodes of breast cancer patients were the source of the lymph node samples. The sample comprised axillary lymph node tissue. The receptors derive from a female donor with breast cancer. Some clones in this sample may be carry-over from other donors' samples.

Notes on this clonotype: This may stem from a read error, because a much larger clone lies one nucleotide away. The J gene is TRBJ2-3, the V gene TRBV9; 11 bases align to TRBD2. V was clipped by 2 bases and J by 10 bases; unmatched bases: 9. This CDR3 contains 15 residues. In germline, CDR1 is SGDLS, CDR2 YYNGEE. CDR3 coding DNA: TGTGCCAGCAGCGTTAGCGGGAGGGCCGGGGATGCGCAGTATTTT. This codes for CASSVSGRAGDAQYF.

Of note for this clonotype: Since a much larger clone is just one base distant, this may be a read error. The chain has TRBV20-1 and TRBJ2-5; 11 bases map to TRBD1. CDR3 length: 16 amino acids. V gave up 5 bases and J gave up 5 bases; unmatched junction bases: 13. Germline V CDR1 and CDR2: DFQATT, SNEGSKA (reference sequence). The CDR3 loop reads CSAGGGQGVRRETQYF. The CDR3 DNA sequence: TGCAGTGCTGGAGGGGGACAGGGGGTTCGACGGGAGACCCAGTACTTC.

Many counts were recorded for this clonotype. V is TRBV5-1 and J is TRBJ2-3, with 10 bases matching TRBD2. This CDR3 has 14 residues. Germline CDR1 reads SGHRS; CDR2 reads YFSETQ. J was trimmed by 4 bases and V by 3 bases; bases with no gene match: 2. The CDR3 sequence is CASSSGTSADTQYF. The CDR3 DNA is TGCGCCAGCAGCTCCGGGACTAGCGCAGATACGCAGTATTTT. The full variable domain, its missing parts supplied by reference TRBV5-1 and TRBJ2-3, is KAGVTQTPRYLIKTRGQQVTLSCSPISGHRSVSWYQQTPGQGLQFLFEYFSETQRNKGNFPGRFSGRQFSNSRSEMNVSTLELGDSALYLCASSSGTSADTQYFGPGTRLTVL.